Shown below are 28 T cell receptor beta chains from a single sample sequenced in a study of blood T cells in healthy people across ages. Then a second PCR, running roughly 6 to 11 cycles, was carried out with a sample-barcoded 5' primer and a J-beta primer mix. TCRdb reprocessed the 5' RACE reads with MiXCR, giving one entry per CDR3 protein. The sample shows approximately 690,000 distinct CDR3 sequences, over 40% of them seen only once. The sequenced sample was blood. Receptors originate from an elderly man in good health.

The J gene is TRBJ2-3, the V gene TRBV7-2; the match to TRBD2 covers 11 bases. This CDR3 has 16 residues. Per germline, CDR1 SGHTA and CDR2 FQGNSA. With V trimmed by 6 bases and J by 9 bases, 14 bases remained unmatched. The CDR3 sequence is CASSKAVAGGEETQYF. Here the CDR3 DNA reads TGTGCCAGCAGTAAGGCGGTAGCGGGAGGGGAGGAGACGCAGTATTTT.

This clonotype was detected many times. The CDR3, as DNA: TGTGCCAGCAACCTCCGGAGAGATACGCAGTATTTT. Amino acid sequence: CASNLRRDTQYF. The V gene is TRBV5-6, the J gene TRBJ2-3; D is undetermined. The CDR3 runs to 12 residues. Germline CDR1 reads SGHDT; CDR2 reads YYEEEE. Trimming removed 6 bases at V and 5 bases at J, with 10 bases between.

A single count supports this clonotype. The V gene is TRBV24-1, the J gene TRBJ2-1; 9 bases line up with TRBD1. This CDR3 comprises 14 residues. Germline CDR1 KGHDR, CDR2 SFDVKD. The ends lost 7 bases at V and 12 bases at J; junction bases unmatched: 12. CDR3 coding DNA: TGTGCCACCAGGGATAGTGTCGGGACAGGGACGCAGTTCTTC. Its protein is CATRDSVGTGTQFF.

This chain links TRBV18 with TRBJ1-1; maybe TRBD1 (6 bases). The CDR3 totals 16 residues. The ends were cut back, 2 bases at V and 1 base at J, with 14 bases in the middle. Per the germline V gene, CDR1 is KGHSH and CDR2 is LQKENI. This CDR3 is CASSPRGGRTNTEAFF. For the CDR3, the DNA is TGTGCCAGCTCACCAAGGGGGGGAAGGACGAACACTGAAGCTTTCTTT.

Of note for this clonotype: A read error may produce the germline difference seen at one junction end. The genes are TRBV7-8 and TRBJ1-2, with 7 bases fitting TRBD1. Germline CDR1 and CDR2: SGHVS and FQNEAQ. The CDR3 loop spans 14 amino acids. The chain's CDR3 is CVSSGGTVSYGYTF. The CDR3 DNA sequence: TGTGTCAGCAGCGGGGGGACAGTAAGCTATGGCTACACCTTC.

This clonotype was seen a handful of times. This chain joins TRBV7-8 and TRBJ1-5; unclear D gene. Looked up from germline, CDR1 is SGHVS and CDR2 is FQNEAQ. Trimming removed 4 bases at V and 7 bases at J, with 26 bases between. CDR3 length: 18 residues. The CDR3 region has the DNA TGTGCCAGCAGCTCAAACTCGGCGACAATGACCCAAAGGCAGCCCCAGCATTTT. As protein: CASSSNSATMTQRQPQHF.

The chain recombines TRBV28 with TRBJ2-2; D remains ambiguous. Trimming cost V 5 bases and J 4 bases, with 11 bases left between them. Germline V gene sequence: CDR1 MDHEN, CDR2 SYDVKM. This CDR3 region has 14 residues. CDR3 in amino acids: CASSPPAITGELFF. DNA for the CDR3: TGTGCCAGCAGTCCCCCAGCGATCACCGGGGAGCTGTTTTTT.

The chain joins TRBV12-3 or TRBV12-4 to TRBJ2-3, with D perhaps matching TRBD1 (5 bases). V gave up 5 bases and J gave up 6 bases, with 24 bases separating them. The CDR3 loop spans 17 amino acids. Written as DNA, the CDR3 is TGTGCCAGCAGTCTAACCTCGACAGCCTGGCGGTTCGATACGCAGTATTTT. Protein sequence: CASSLTSTAWRFDTQYF.

Only a few counts were recorded for this clonotype. The DNA of the CDR3 is TGTGCCAGCAGTGCCGGACGGGATTCACCCCTCCACTTT. This sequence encodes CASSAGRDSPLHF. The chain combines TRBV9 with TRBJ1-6; D is uncertain. Deletions cut 5 bases from V and 8 bases from J, with 11 bases between. The CDR3 has 13 amino acids. Germline lookup yields CDR1 SGDLS and CDR2 YYNGEE. Drawing the rest from reference TRBV9 and TRBJ1-6, the complete variable domain is DSGVTQTPKHLITATGQRVTLRCSPRSGDLSVYWYQQSLDQGLQFLIQYYNGEERAKGNILERFSAQQFPDLHSELNLSSLELGDSALYFCASSAGRDSPLHFGNGTRLTVT.

This chain connects TRBV11-2 to TRBJ2-1, with D perhaps given as TRBD1 or TRBD2 (6 bases each). CDR3 size: 15 residues. The ends were cut back, 3 bases at V and 1 base at J, with 10 bases in the middle. In germline, CDR1 is SGHAT, CDR2 FQNNGV. The CDR3 reads CASSFGGTSYNEQFF. The CDR3 DNA is TGTGCCAGCAGCTTCGGCGGGACATCCTACAATGAGCAGTTCTTC.

With regard to this clonotype: A much larger clone differs from this one at a single base, so this may be a read error. The genes are TRBV12-3 or TRBV12-4 and TRBJ2-7; 11 bases are shared with TRBD1. The J segment lost 2 bases and the V segment lost 6 bases, leaving 3 bases of the junction unmatched. The CDR3 consists of 14 residues. The CDR3 DNA reads TGTGCCAGCAGCTGGACAGGGGGCACCTACGAGCAGTACTTC. Protein product: CASSWTGGTYEQYF.

The CDR3 protein is CASSYYRGSTDTQYF. The CDR3 DNA is TGTGCCAGCAGTTACTACAGGGGAAGCACAGATACGCAGTATTTT. The rearrangement links TRBV6-5 to TRBJ2-3; 7 bases agree with TRBD1. Germline CDR1 and CDR2: MNHEY and SVGAGI. The CDR3 extends over 15 amino acids. V shed 1 base, J shed 0 bases, and the junction held 1 base outside the gene matches.

The V call is TRBV5-1, the J call TRBJ2-6; 11 bases align to TRBD2. Per the germline V gene, CDR1 is SGHRS and CDR2 is YFSETQ. This CDR3 region has 20 residues. The V segment lost 4 bases and the J segment 1 base; nucleotides outside the gene matches: 13. CDR3 DNA sequence: TGCGCCAGCAGCACTCTTACTACTAGCGGGAGAGGGTCTGGGGCCAACGTCCTGACTTTC. This encodes CASSTLTTSGRGSGANVLTF.

This clonotype has only a few counts. The chain couples TRBV14 to TRBJ2-1; D may correspond to TRBD1 or TRBD2 (5 bases each). CDR1 and CDR2 from the germline V gene are SGHDN and FVKESK. This CDR3 contains 17 residues. V gave up 0 bases and J gave up 7 bases, with 19 bases separating them. The CDR3 DNA follows: TGTGCCAGCAGCCAAGATTTAGTCCAGGGAGCTAAGAATGAGCAGTTCTTC. Residues: CASSQDLVQGAKNEQFF. The full variable domain, its missing parts supplied by reference TRBV14 and TRBJ2-1, is EAGVTQFPSHSVIEKGQTVTLRCDPISGHDNLYWYRRVMGKEIKFLLHFVKESKQDESGMPNNRFLAERTGGTYSTLKVQPAELEDSGVYFCASSQDLVQGAKNEQFFGPGTRLTVL.

This clonotype was found a few times. The chain is built from TRBV3-1 and TRBJ2-7; 8 positions match TRBD1. This CDR3 region has 14 residues. The germline V gene has CDR1 LGHDT and CDR2 YNNKEL (reference sequence). The V and J ends lost 8 bases and 3 bases, in that order; junction bases with no gene match: 9. In nucleotides, the CDR3 is TGTGCCAGCGGATGGACAGGGTCGGGCTACGAGCAGTACTTC. The encoded protein is CASGWTGSGYEQYF.

In regard to this clonotype: An end of the junction does not agree with germline; a read error may underlie this. V is TRBV5-1 and J is TRBJ2-2; D ambiguous. This CDR3 has 15 amino acids. Germline-derived CDR1 and CDR2 are SGHRS and YFSETQ. The CDR3, as DNA: TGTGCCAGCAGCCTCGTGGCTGGGAACACCGGGGAGCTGTTTTTT. It encodes CASSLVAGNTGELFF.

This chain connects TRBV7-2 to TRBJ1-2; weak D call: TRBD1 (6 bases). This CDR3 is built from 14 residues. Trimming shortened V by 3 bases and J by 4 bases, and 12 bases separated the two germline ends. The germline V gene has CDR1 SGHTA and CDR2 FQGNSA. The CDR3 loop reads CASSLPGVFYGYTF. In nucleotides, the CDR3 is TGTGCCAGCAGCTTGCCAGGGGTTTTCTATGGCTACACCTTC.

This clonotype has more than one count but fewer than ten. This chain joins TRBV13 and TRBJ1-2; no reliable D call. The V end lost 0 bases, the J end lost 4 bases, and 9 bases lay between the germline ends. Per the germline V gene, CDR1 is PRHDT and CDR2 is FYEKMQ (reference sequence). This CDR3 spans 14 amino acids. The CDR3 protein is CASSLGGRSYGYTF. The CDR3 DNA reads TGTGCCAGCAGCTTAGGAGGGCGAAGCTATGGCTACACCTTC.

The chain is built from TRBV20-1 and TRBJ1-2; possibly TRBD1 for D (5 bases). The CDR3 length is 14 residues. Germline V gives CDR1 DFQATT, CDR2 SNEGSKA (reference sequence). Trimming left V 1 base short and J 4 bases short, with 13 bases between. The CDR3 DNA reads as TGCAGTGCTAGAGGCCCGACAGAGACCTATGGCTACACCTTC. Amino acid sequence: CSARGPTETYGYTF.

V and J are TRBV27 and TRBJ2-2; D remains ambiguous. Deletions cut 6 bases from V and 10 bases from J, with 12 bases between. From germline, CDR1 is MNHEY and CDR2 SMNVEV (reference sequence). The CDR3 runs 12 residues. CDR3 sequence (DNA): TGTGCCAGCAGACGACAACTCTCGGAGCTGTTTTTT. Translation gives CASRRQLSELFF.

This clonotype was observed a few times. The V gene is TRBV7-6, the J gene TRBJ1-4; D possibly corresponds to TRBD1 (5 bases). V shed 5 bases and J shed 8 bases, with 15 bases lying between them. From germline, CDR1 is SGHVS and CDR2 FNYEAQ. This CDR3 spans 14 amino acids. CDR3 residues: CASSPRGIREKLFF. DNA of the CDR3: TGTGCCAGCAGCCCACGGGGGATTCGGGAAAAACTGTTTTTT. Full variable domain (remainder filled in from reference TRBV7-6 and TRBJ1-4): GAGVSQSPRYKVTKRGQDVALRCDPISGHVSLYWYRQALGQGPEFLTYFNYEAQQDKSGLPNDRFSAERPEGSISTLTIQRTEQRDSAMYRCASSPRGIREKLFFGSGTQLSVL.

The genes are TRBV7-9 and TRBJ2-1; 12 bases fit TRBD2. Germline CDR1 is SEHNR and CDR2 is FQNEAQ (reference sequence). This CDR3 contains 16 residues. The V and J ends lost 5 bases and 5 bases, in that order; junction bases with no gene match: 7. The CDR3 loop is CASSRLAGADHNEQFF. CDR3 in DNA: TGTGCCAGCAGCCGACTAGCGGGAGCGGACCACAATGAGCAGTTCTTC.

The chain has TRBV12-3 or TRBV12-4 and TRBJ1-1; maybe TRBD1 (5 bases). The CDR3 has 13 residues. With 6 bases removed from V and 11 bases from J, the gap between germline ends came to 19 bases. Here the CDR3 reads CASSPEQELWAFF. Here the CDR3 DNA reads TGTGCCAGCAGCCCAGAACAGGAACTGTGGGCTTTCTTT.

This clonotype has more than one count but fewer than ten. CDR3: CASRLGQGGYEQYF. CDR3 in DNA: TGTGCCAGCAGACTTGGACAGGGTGGATACGAGCAGTACTTC. V usage is TRBV6-6 and J usage is TRBJ2-4; 8 bases are shared with TRBD1. The J call is in doubt because the DNA end fits TRBJ2-7 better. The CDR3 totals 14 residues. CDR1 and CDR2 from the germline V gene are MNHNY and SVGAGI (reference sequence).

The chain uses TRBV6-1 and TRBJ1-4, with no clear D. Germline CDR1 and CDR2: MNHNS and SASEGT. The V gene lost 3 bases and the J gene lost 5 bases, with 16 bases spanning the gap. This CDR3 is built from 16 residues. In DNA, the CDR3 is TGTGCCAGCAGTGACCCCCCGGTTGGCTTAAATGAAAAACTGTTTTTT. Translated, it gives CASSDPPVGLNEKLFF.

The rearrangement joins TRBV5-1 to TRBJ2-5; 11 bases agree with TRBD2. The CDR3 is 17 residues long. Trimming at V came to 0 bases and at J to 5 bases, leaving 9 bases not matched to a gene. Germline V CDR1 and CDR2: SGHRS, YFSETQ. In DNA form, the CDR3 reads TGCGCCAGCAGCTTGGCTGGGACTAGCGGACGAGGGGAGACCCAGTACTTC. This codes for CASSLAGTSGRGETQYF.

This chain joins TRBV20-1 and TRBJ2-1; 9 bases agree with TRBD2. Germline V gene lookup returns CDR1 DFQATT and CDR2 SNEGSKA (reference sequence). Trimming cost V 3 bases and J 15 bases; bases outside gene matches: 9. The CDR3 extends over 12 amino acids. The CDR3 sequence is CSASSGRNPGFF. The CDR3 nucleotides are TGCAGTGCTAGTAGCGGGAGAAACCCAGGGTTCTTC.

The gene calls are TRBV20-1 and TRBJ2-1; 8 bases match TRBD2. Trimming cost V 6 bases and J 4 bases; bases outside gene matches: 5. The CDR3 runs to 13 residues. The V gene's germline CDR1 is DFQATT and CDR2 SNEGSKA (reference sequence). The CDR3 protein is CSAVAGSYNEQFF. The CDR3 bases are TGCAGTGCCGTAGCGGGGTCGTACAATGAGCAGTTCTTC.